Below are 24 T cell receptor beta chains sequenced from a single sample in a study of OX40 agonist ivuxolimab in advanced cancers. The protocol used for the library was the immunoSEQ multiplex PCR assay. Imported from immuneACCESS, the table was reduced by TCRdb to in-frame sequences with V and J called. These copies leave out some clones; in studies compared against another copy, an unresolved V gene accounts for under half, and the cause of the remainder is not known. For this sample the table gives around 75,000 clones, of which roughly 89% were detected only once. The ten largest clonotypes hold around 2.5% of the sample. The specimen was CD4+ or CD8+ T cells sorted from blood, collected in a trial of the OX40 agonist ivuxolimab. The receptors here all came from an adult with an advanced solid tumor such as melanoma, head and neck, liver or kidney cancer.

CDR3 residues: CASSPEGARTEAFF. The DNA for the CDR3 is TGCGCCAGCAGCCCGGAGGGGGCGAGGACTGAAGCTTTCTTT. This chain links TRBV5-1 with TRBJ1-1; 7 bases are a match to TRBD1. Germline V gene lookup returns CDR1 SGHRS and CDR2 YFSETQ. The CDR3 consists of 14 residues. The ends lost 4 bases at V and 5 bases at J; junction bases unmatched: 8.

This chain connects TRBV5-1 to TRBJ2-1, with 13 nucleotides matching TRBD2. Germline V gives CDR1 SGHRS, CDR2 YFSETQ. V shed 0 bases and J 10 bases; nucleotides not matched to a gene: 4. The CDR3 is 15 amino acids. CDR3 bases: TGCGCCAGCAGCTTGGTTGGACTAGCGGGAGTGGAGCAGTTCTTC. This sequence encodes CASSLVGLAGVEQFF.

The V gene is TRBV2, the J gene TRBJ2-2, with D perhaps TRBD2 (6 bases). This CDR3 comprises 13 residues. Trimming pared 6 bases from V and 5 bases from J, leaving 10 bases between. Germline V gives CDR1 SNHLY, CDR2 FYNNEI. The CDR3 DNA follows: TGTGCCAGCAGCGCCCGGGGGACCGGGGAGCTGTTTTTT. As protein: CASSARGTGELFF.

Only one count was recorded for this clone. One end of the junction is discordant with germline, which a read error may explain. The chain recombines TRBV29-1 with TRBJ1-2; D gene unclear. Looked up from germline, CDR1 is SQVTM and CDR2 is ANQGSEA. CDR3 length equals 10 residues. In DNA, the CDR3 is TGCCTCGTGGGAGACTATGGCTACGCCTTC. Translation: CLVGDYGYAF.

This chain joins TRBV6-6 and TRBJ1-2; D unclear. CDR1 is MNHNY and CDR2 is SVGAGI in the germline V gene (reference sequence). Deletions cut 7 bases from V and 6 bases from J, with 12 bases between. There are 12 residues in the CDR3. CDR3 nucleotides: TGTGCCAGCACCATTGGGAGGGATGGCTACACCTTC. Translated: CASTIGRDGYTF.

This clone showed up just a few times. This chain links TRBV18 with TRBJ1-1; D gene uncertain. The CDR3 covers 13 residues. Trimming pared 5 bases from V and 1 base from J, leaving 8 bases between. Germline V CDR1 and CDR2: KGHSH, LQKENI. The CDR3 region is CASSTAGNTEAFF. The CDR3 bases are TGTGCCAGCTCAACAGCCGGGAACACTGAAGCTTTCTTT.

V usage is TRBV18 and J usage is TRBJ2-2; 9 bases agree with TRBD2. The J segment lost 2 bases and the V segment lost 6 bases, leaving 7 bases of the junction unmatched. The V gene's germline CDR1 is KGHSH and CDR2 LQKENI. CDR3 length equals 16 residues. CDR3 DNA: TGTGCCAGCTCCCCGGGTCTAGCGGGAAACACCGGGGAGCTGTTTTTT. This translates into CASSPGLAGNTGELFF. The whole variable domain, filled in from reference TRBV18 and TRBJ2-2, reads NAGVMQNPRHLVRRRGQEARLRCSPMKGHSHVYWYRQLPEEGLKFMVYLQKENIIDESGMPKERFSAEFPKEGPSILRIQQVVRGDSAAYFCASSPGLAGNTGELFFGEGSRLTVL.

The chain is built from TRBV5-4 and TRBJ1-4, with D perhaps matching TRBD1 (6 bases). V was shortened by 4 bases and J by 4 bases, with 14 bases between the two germline ends. CDR1 is SGHNT, CDR2 YYREEE, per germline (reference sequence). The CDR3 length is 15 residues. CDR3: CASSPRGGYNEKLFF. The CDR3 DNA sequence: TGTGCCAGCAGCCCGAGGGGGGGCTATAATGAAAAACTGTTTTTT.

Written as DNA, the CDR3 is TGTGCCAGCAGCTCCGGACTAGCGGGGGGTTCAATATATCCCTACGAGCAGTACTTC. It specifies CASSSGLAGGSIYPYEQYF. This rearrangement joins TRBV5-4 to TRBJ2-7; 14 bases map to TRBD2. This CDR3 comprises 19 residues. Per the germline V gene, CDR1 is SGHNT and CDR2 is YYREEE (reference sequence). The trim removed 3 bases at V and 2 bases at J, leaving 13 bases unmatched.

The chain carries TRBV7-9 and TRBJ2-7; the D gene is possibly TRBD1 (5 bases). The CDR3 runs 12 residues. V shed 6 bases and J shed 6 bases, with 12 bases lying between them. Germline loops: CDR1 SEHNR, CDR2 FQNEAQ (reference sequence). CDR3 nucleotides: TGTGCCAGCAGTGTCAGGGAAGTCGAGCAGTACTTC. This sequence encodes CASSVREVEQYF.

V gene TRBV18 combines with J gene TRBJ1-1; no firm D call. This CDR3 is built from 18 residues. The V and J ends lost 3 bases and 1 base respectively, with 21 bases between them. The germline CDR1 and CDR2 sequences are KGHSH and LQKENI. CDR3 in amino acids: CASSPLLWAAGGNTEAFF. CDR3 DNA: TGTGCCAGCTCACCCCTCCTTTGGGCAGCAGGCGGGAACACTGAAGCTTTCTTT.

This clone was seen a handful of times. This rearrangement joins TRBV2 to TRBJ1-6, with 7 bases lining up with TRBD1. V lost 3 bases to trimming and J lost 10 bases; unmatched junction nucleotides: 6. Per the germline V gene, CDR1 is SNHLY and CDR2 is FYNNEI. This CDR3 contains 14 residues. The CDR3 DNA is TGTGCCAGCAGTGACCGACAGGGCTACTCACCCCTCCACTTT. Its translation is CASSDRQGYSPLHF.

Only a few counts were recorded for this clone. This chain connects TRBV30 to TRBJ1-2; D is ambiguous. The CDR3 has 8 residues. Germline values: CDR1 GTSNPN, CDR2 SVGIG (reference sequence). CDR3 DNA: TGTACCCATGATGGCTACACCTTC. Translated: CTHDGYTF.

About this clone: Other nucleotide sequences in the sample specify the same CDR3. The gene calls are TRBV20-1 and TRBJ2-3; D is uncertain. Germline CDR1 is DFQATT and CDR2 is SNEGSKA (reference sequence). Trimming cost V 3 bases and J 3 bases, with 4 bases left between them. The CDR3 contains 11 residues. In DNA, the CDR3 is TGCAGTGCTAGGAGGACAGATACGCAGTATTTT. It yields the protein CSARRTDTQYF.

The chain is built from TRBV4-2 and TRBJ1-6, with D possibly matching TRBD1 (6 bases). The CDR3 has 16 residues. CDR1 LGHNA and CDR2 YNFKEQ come from the germline V gene. The V end lost 1 base, the J end lost 5 bases, and 12 bases lay between the germline ends. CDR3 in amino acids: CASSQVPGADNSPLHF. CDR3 coding DNA: TGTGCCAGCAGCCAAGTGCCGGGGGCAGATAATTCACCCCTCCACTTT.

Note on this clone: Other nucleotide sequences in the sample specify the same CDR3. This chain links TRBV4-2 with TRBJ2-7; 10 positions match TRBD2. J was trimmed by 1 base and V by 1 base; bases with no gene match: 4. Germline CDR1 is LGHNA and CDR2 is YNFKEQ. CDR3 length: 16 residues. This chain's CDR3 is CASSQVASGSSYEQYF. CDR3 bases: TGTGCCAGCAGCCAAGTGGCTAGCGGGAGTTCCTACGAGCAGTACTTC.

The sample holds a few counts of this clone. The chain links TRBV6-1 to TRBJ1-2, with D hard to call. V lost 10 bases and J 2 bases, leaving 14 bases between the germline ends. Looked up from germline, CDR1 is MNHNS and CDR2 is SASEGT. The CDR3 length is 13 residues. CDR3 DNA sequence: TGTGCCATTCAAAGCGATTTCAACTATGGCTACACCTTC. Encoded protein: CAIQSDFNYGYTF.

V and J are TRBV19 and TRBJ1-5; 12 bases map to TRBD1. Germline-derived CDR1 and CDR2 are LNHDA and SQIVND (reference sequence). This CDR3 has 18 amino acids. Germline trimming cut 3 bases from V and 6 bases from J; bases unmatched to any gene: 12. The CDR3 bases are TGTGCCAGTAGTATCCTACGTGGGGACAGGGGGCGAGGTCAGCCCCAGCATTTT. This encodes CASSILRGDRGRGQPQHF.

This chain links TRBV27 with TRBJ2-7, with D maybe TRBD1 (6 bases). Germline CDR1 and CDR2: MNHEY and SMNVEV (reference sequence). V lost 6 bases and J 0 bases, leaving 15 bases between the germline ends. The CDR3 has 15 residues. CDR3 DNA: TGTGCCAGCAGCCCCGCCGGGACAACCTCCTACGAGCAGTACTTC. It is translated as CASSPAGTTSYEQYF.

This chain uses TRBV11-2 with TRBJ2-2; TRBD1 matches 11 bases. Germline CDR1 is SGHAT and CDR2 is FQNNGV. The V segment lost 4 bases and the J segment 2 bases; nucleotides outside the gene matches: 0. This CDR3 is 15 amino acids long. CDR3 in DNA: TGTGCCAGCAGCTGGACAGGGGGCAACACCGGGGAGCTGTTTTTT. Protein sequence: CASSWTGGNTGELFF.

This clone appeared a single time. This chain links TRBV9 with TRBJ2-5; no reliable D call. Germline CDR1 SGDLS, CDR2 YYNGEE. The CDR3 extends over 14 amino acids. Trimming left V 2 bases short and J 7 bases short, with 15 bases between. The CDR3 bases are TGTGCCAGCAGCGTCGGCGAGCCCCTGAGGACCCAGTACTTC. It is translated as CASSVGEPLRTQYF.

V and J are TRBV7-2 and TRBJ2-5, with D unresolved. The CDR3 covers 13 residues. Germline lookup yields CDR1 SGHTA and CDR2 FQGNSA. V was shortened by 1 base and J by 7 bases, with 10 bases between the two germline ends. This CDR3 reads CASSLGVHGTQYF. The CDR3 DNA follows: TGTGCCAGCAGCTTAGGAGTGCACGGGACCCAGTACTTC.

This rearrangement joins TRBV27 to TRBJ1-2; D is unresolved. With 9 bases removed from V and 0 bases from J, the gap between germline ends came to 8 bases. The CDR3 totals 12 residues. The germline CDR1 and CDR2 sequences are MNHEY and SMNVEV (reference sequence). DNA of the CDR3: TGTGCCAGTGGGCCGGCTAACTATGGCTACACCTTC. This gives the protein CASGPANYGYTF.

The chain employs TRBV6-6 and TRBJ2-1; the D gene is possibly TRBD2 (5 bases). CDR1 is MNHNY and CDR2 is SVGAGI in the germline V gene (reference sequence). Trimming cost V 7 bases and J 3 bases, with 13 bases left between them. The CDR3 is 14 amino acids. CDR3: CASTPGEYYNEQFF. In DNA form, the CDR3 reads TGTGCCAGCACCCCCGGGGAGTACTACAATGAGCAGTTCTTC.